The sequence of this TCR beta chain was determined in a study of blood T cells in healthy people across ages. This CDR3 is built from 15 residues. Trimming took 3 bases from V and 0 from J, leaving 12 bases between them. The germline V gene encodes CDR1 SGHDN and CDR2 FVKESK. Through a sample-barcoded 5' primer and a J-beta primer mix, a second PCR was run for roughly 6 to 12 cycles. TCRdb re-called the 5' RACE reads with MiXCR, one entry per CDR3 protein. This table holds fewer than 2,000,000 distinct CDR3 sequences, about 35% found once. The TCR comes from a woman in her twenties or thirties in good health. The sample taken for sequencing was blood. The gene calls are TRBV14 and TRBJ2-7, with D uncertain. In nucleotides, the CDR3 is TGTGCCAGCAGCCACCGGAATACGCACTCCTACGAGCAGTACTTC. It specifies CASSHRNTHSYEQYF. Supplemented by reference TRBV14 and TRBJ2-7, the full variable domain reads EAGVTQFPSHSVIEKGQTVTLRCDPISGHDNLYWYRRVMGKEIKFLLHFVKESKQDESGMPNNRFLAERTGGTYSTLKVQPAELEDSGVYFCASSHRNTHSYEQYFGPGTRLTVT.